Presented here are 5 T cell receptor beta chains from one specimen sequenced in a study of cytomegalovirus exposure and HLA in healthy donors. Primers: 60 Vbeta forward and 13 Jbeta reverse. Data came from immunoSEQ multiplex PCR; TCRdb stores just in-frame clones and leaves some out. The sample has fewer than 200,000 clones, less than 90% seen once. Sequences were obtained from PBMCs. The receptors were gathered from a girl under three years old in good health and CMV-seronegative.

The chain is built from TRBV6-1 and TRBJ2-1; 9 bases agree with TRBD1. The germline gives CDR1 MNHNS, CDR2 SASEGT. The CDR3 is 15 residues long. J was trimmed by 7 bases and V by 10 bases; bases with no gene match: 14. CDR3 nucleotide sequence: TGTGCCATCGTACCGGGACAGGGCGTAGAGAATGAGCAGTTCTTC. It specifies CAIVPGQGVENEQFF.

This sequence joins TRBV7-9 and TRBJ2-5, with TRBD2 identical over 8 bases. Per germline, CDR1 SEHNR and CDR2 FQNEAQ (reference sequence). This CDR3 is built from 12 residues. Trimming removed 2 bases from V and 11 bases from J; junction bases left unmatched: 4. In DNA, the CDR3 is TGTGCCAGCAGCTTATTCAAGCGGGAGCAGTACTTC. Translation: CASSLFKREQYF. The whole variable domain, filled in from reference TRBV7-9 and TRBJ2-5, reads DTGVSQNPRHKITKRGQNVTFRCDPISEHNRLYWYRQTLGQGPEFLTYFQNEAQLEKSRLLSDRFSAERPKGSFSTLEIQRTEQGDSAMYLCASSLFKREQYFGPGTRLLVL.

This clone showed up just once. The V and J genes are TRBV7-9 and TRBJ1-2; TRBD1 aligns across 9 bases. Germline CDR1 SEHNR, CDR2 FQNEAQ (reference sequence). CDR3 length: 15 residues. V trimming: 4 bases; J trimming: 8 bases; junction bases outside the gene matches: 11. CDR3 sequence reads: CASSYSPDRGSGYTF. CDR3 in DNA: TGTGCCAGCAGCTATTCCCCAGACAGGGGGTCCGGCTACACCTTC.

This chain links TRBV7-8 with TRBJ2-1; D remains unclear. Germline CDR1 reads SGHVS; CDR2 reads FQNEAQ. V lost 1 base and J 7 bases, leaving 8 bases between the germline ends. The CDR3 sequence is 13 residues long. The CDR3 is CASSLVRFNEQFF. CDR3 sequence (DNA): TGTGCCAGCAGCTTAGTCAGGTTTAATGAGCAGTTCTTC.

The chain has TRBV6-5 and TRBJ1-2; 9 positions match TRBD1. This CDR3 has 14 residues. Trimming took 6 bases from V and 6 from J; bases not matched to a gene: 8. CDR1 MNHEY and CDR2 SVGAGI come from the germline V gene. CDR3 bases: TGTGCCAGCAGGGAGACAGGGGGAGGCGATGGCTACACCTTC. Its translation is CASRETGGGDGYTF.